The 24 T cell receptor beta chains in this list originate from one sample, sequenced in a study of T cell changes during pregnancy in multiple sclerosis. Clones were sequenced by immunoSEQ multiplex PCR, and TCRdb holds only the in-frame ones, with some missing. The sample lists around 50,000 clones; approximately 91% were seen once. Sequenced here: CD4+ T cells from peripheral blood mononuclear cells, sampled after pregnancy. These receptor sequences come from a female donor in good health, enrolled as a control in a pregnancy study.

J is TRBJ2-7 and V is TRBV4-1, with 7 bases matching TRBD1. CDR1 is MGHRA and CDR2 is YSYEKL in the germline V gene. The CDR3 spans 17 residues. The J segment lost 3 bases and the V segment lost 3 bases, leaving 14 bases of the junction unmatched. The CDR3 loop is CASSHVIDRVGSYEQYF. CDR3 nucleotides: TGCGCCAGCAGCCACGTTATTGACAGGGTGGGGAGCTACGAGCAGTACTTC.

The chain employs TRBV18 and TRBJ1-4; no firm D call. The germline V gene has CDR1 KGHSH and CDR2 LQKENI. This CDR3 is 14 amino acids long. With 5 bases removed from V and 2 bases from J, the gap between germline ends came to 9 bases. The CDR3 spells CASSDLFTNEKLFF. CDR3 bases: TGTGCCAGCTCAGACTTGTTTACTAATGAAAAACTGTTTTTT.

This clone has more than one count but fewer than ten. V gene TRBV7-2 combines with J gene TRBJ1-2; 8 bases map to TRBD1. CDR1 is SGHTA and CDR2 is FQGNSA in the germline V gene. This CDR3 comprises 19 residues. J lost 2 bases, V lost 0 bases, and 14 bases had no gene match. CDR3 nucleotides: TGTGCCAGCAGCTTAGCGGGCGGAATGTCAGGGGGCAAGAACTATGGCTACACCTTC. Translating gives CASSLAGGMSGGKNYGYTF.

The DNA of the CDR3 is TGTGCCAGCAGCTTAGTCGACACTTCTGAAGCTTTCTTT. It codes for CASSLVDTSEAFF. J is TRBJ1-1 and V is TRBV7-9; D ambiguous. CDR3 length: 13 amino acids. Trimming removed 1 base at V and 6 bases at J, with 9 bases between. Germline V CDR1 and CDR2: SEHNR, FQNEAQ (reference sequence).

The chain couples TRBV4-1 to TRBJ1-1, with D tentatively TRBD1 (5 bases). The CDR3 is 17 amino acids. Germline CDR1 MGHRA, CDR2 YSYEKL. Trimming took off 1 base at V and 4 bases at J, with 19 bases between the two ends. The chain's CDR3 is CASSQGTLGGMRTEAFF. The DNA of the CDR3 is TGCGCCAGCAGCCAAGGGACTTTGGGGGGTATGCGCACTGAAGCTTTCTTT.

The chain joins TRBV5-1 to TRBJ2-1; 8 bases are shared with TRBD2. Trimming removed 5 bases from V and 4 bases from J; junction bases left unmatched: 5. The CDR3 spans 14 residues. The germline V gene encodes CDR1 SGHRS and CDR2 YFSETQ. CDR3: CASRSGGQYNEQFF. For the CDR3, the DNA is TGCGCCAGCAGAAGCGGGGGCCAGTACAATGAGCAGTTCTTC.

The chain carries TRBV11-2 and TRBJ2-2; 9 bases line up with TRBD2. Germline V CDR1 and CDR2: SGHAT, FQNNGV. Losses at the gene ends were 5 bases for V and 3 bases for J; bases not matched to a gene: 4. The CDR3 has 15 residues. CDR3 in DNA: TGTGCCAGCAGCCGCCGGACTAGCGACACCGGGGAGCTGTTTTTT. It is translated as CASSRRTSDTGELFF.

This clone was seen a few times. V is TRBV5-4 and J is TRBJ1-2; 9 nucleotides line up with TRBD1. The CDR3 runs 15 residues. The germline V gene has CDR1 SGHNT and CDR2 YYREEE (reference sequence). The V segment lost 4 bases and the J segment 7 bases; nucleotides outside the gene matches: 11. The CDR3 spells CASSPERDRVIGYTF. CDR3 DNA sequence: TGTGCCAGCAGCCCGGAGAGGGACAGGGTAATTGGCTACACCTTC.

This chain links TRBV28 with TRBJ1-6, with 8 bases fitting TRBD1. Trimming at V came to 6 bases and at J to 1 base, leaving 5 bases not matched to a gene. CDR1 and CDR2 from the germline V gene are MDHEN and SYDVKM. The CDR3 loop spans 16 amino acids. The CDR3, as DNA: TGTGCCAGCAGCCGGACAGGGCGGTCCTATAATTCACCCCTCCACTTT. Translating gives CASSRTGRSYNSPLHF.

Here the CDR3 reads CASSANGGNYGYTF. Written as DNA, the CDR3 is TGTGCCAGCAGTGCTAACGGGGGTAACTATGGCTACACCTTC. V gene TRBV6-4 combines with J gene TRBJ1-2; TRBD1 is a possible D gene (5 bases). The germline V and J ends were trimmed by 4 bases and 1 base, with 10 bases remaining between them. CDR3 length: 14 amino acids. The germline CDR1 and CDR2 sequences are MRHNA and SNTAGT.

The rearrangement joins TRBV18 to TRBJ2-3; D remains ambiguous. The CDR3 is made up of 15 amino acids. The germline V gene encodes CDR1 KGHSH and CDR2 LQKENI. Trimming took off 2 bases at V and 0 bases at J, with 9 bases between the two ends. CDR3 sequence reads: CASSPFKSSTDTQYF. The DNA of the CDR3 is TGTGCCAGCTCACCATTCAAGAGTAGCACAGATACGCAGTATTTT.

The V and J genes are TRBV4-2 and TRBJ2-1; weak D call: TRBD2 (5 bases). V lost 0 bases to trimming and J lost 5 bases, with 17 bases between them. Germline loops: CDR1 LGHNA, CDR2 YNFKEQ. There are 17 residues in the CDR3. This chain's CDR3 is CASSQDPARAENNEQFF. The DNA of the CDR3 is TGTGCCAGCAGCCAAGATCCGGCGCGAGCGGAGAACAATGAGCAGTTCTTC.

V is TRBV5-1 and J is TRBJ1-2; no clear D. V lost 0 bases and J 7 bases, leaving 19 bases between the germline ends. The CDR3 length is 16 residues. Germline V lookup: CDR1 SGHRS, CDR2 YFSETQ. The CDR3 nucleotides are TGCGCCAGCAGCTTGGCCCCGGGTCGTGATTTGGGTGGCTACACCTTC. It specifies CASSLAPGRDLGGYTF. Complete variable domain (other parts from reference TRBV5-1 and TRBJ1-2): KAGVTQTPRYLIKTRGQQVTLSCSPISGHRSVSWYQQTPGQGLQFLFEYFSETQRNKGNFPGRFSGRQFSNSRSEMNVSTLELGDSALYLCASSLAPGRDLGGYTFGSGTRLTVV.

The chain uses TRBV6-5 and TRBJ2-5, with D possibly being TRBD1 (6 bases). Germline V gives CDR1 MNHEY, CDR2 SVGAGI. Trimming stripped 8 bases from V and 14 bases from J, with 21 bases between. The length of the CDR3 is 12 residues. The CDR3 loop reads CASGPGWDTLYF. CDR3 coding DNA: TGTGCCAGCGGCCCCGGGTGGGACACGCTATACTTC.

The chain carries TRBV11-2 and TRBJ2-1; 7 nucleotides agree with TRBD2. Trimming at V came to 1 base and at J to 9 bases, leaving 6 bases not matched to a gene. From germline, CDR1 is SGHAT and CDR2 FQNNGV. This CDR3 contains 14 residues. The CDR3 nucleotides are TGTGCCAGCAGCTTAGCTAGGACTAGTGGTGAGCAGTTCTTC. It yields the protein CASSLARTSGEQFF.

The V gene is TRBV7-8, the J gene TRBJ1-3; no firm D call. The length of the CDR3 is 15 residues. CDR1 SGHVS and CDR2 FQNEAQ come from the germline V gene. The V and J ends lost 0 bases and 0 bases respectively, with 6 bases between them. The CDR3 loop is CASSLARLSGNTIYF. The DNA for the CDR3 is TGTGCCAGCAGCTTAGCCCGTCTCTCTGGAAACACCATATATTTT.

V gene TRBV18 combines with J gene TRBJ2-5; D not resolved. The end of the DNA aligns better with TRBJ2-7, so the J call may be wrong. The CDR3 runs 14 residues. CDR1 is KGHSH and CDR2 is LQKENI in the germline V gene. CDR3 residues: CASSAPELSYEQYF. As DNA, the CDR3 is TGTGCCAGCTCAGCGCCCGAACTCTCCTACGAGCAGTACTTC.

The chain links TRBV18 to TRBJ1-6; D possibly corresponds to TRBD1 (6 bases). CDR3 length equals 15 residues. CDR1 and CDR2 from the germline V gene are KGHSH and LQKENI. Trimming cost V 3 bases and J 6 bases, with 12 bases left between them. The DNA for the CDR3 is TGTGCCAGCTCACCGCGGACAGTTGTTAATTCACCCCTCCACTTT. Translating it yields CASSPRTVVNSPLHF.

This rearrangement joins TRBV28 to TRBJ1-4; D gene unclear. The CDR3 length is 16 residues. Trimming left V 6 bases short and J 6 bases short, with 20 bases between. Germline CDR1 is MDHEN and CDR2 is SYDVKM. CDR3 nucleotide sequence: TGTGCCAGCAGCCCACGTTGGTTGGGCGTCGATGAAAAACTGTTTTTT. It specifies CASSPRWLGVDEKLFF.

The chain links TRBV10-3 to TRBJ1-2; 7 nucleotides agree with TRBD1. CDR1 is ENHRY and CDR2 is SYGVKD in the germline V gene. V shed 10 bases, J shed 4 bases, and the junction held 9 bases outside the gene matches. The CDR3 is 13 amino acids. CDR3 in amino acids: CANQGGAGYGYTF. CDR3 coding DNA: TGTGCCAACCAAGGGGGCGCCGGCTATGGCTACACCTTC.

This rearrangement joins TRBV6-1 to TRBJ1-1, with TRBD1 as a possible D gene (5 bases). CDR1 and CDR2 from the germline V gene are MNHNS and SASEGT. The CDR3 is 14 residues long. V was pared by 4 bases and J by 5 bases, with 14 bases between. The CDR3 region has the DNA TGTGCCAGCAGTGTGACGGGGGGGGTTACTGAAGCTTTCTTT. Its translation is CASSVTGGVTEAFF.

The chain has TRBV5-1 and TRBJ2-7, with TRBD1 matching over 8 bases. The CDR3 is 16 amino acids. Germline V CDR1 and CDR2: SGHRS, YFSETQ. J was trimmed by 1 base and V by 4 bases; bases with no gene match: 10. CDR3 sequence: CASSARTGTRSYEQYF. The CDR3 nucleotides read TGCGCCAGCAGCGCCCGGACAGGGACTCGTTCCTACGAGCAGTACTTC.

This clone was counted once. The chain combines TRBV5-1 with TRBJ1-1; 9 nucleotides agree with TRBD1. This CDR3 has 14 amino acids. After removal of 3 bases from V and 1 base from J, the junction contained 1 base not matched to a gene. Germline CDR1 and CDR2: SGHRS and YFSETQ. The CDR3 loop is CASSSGQGNTEAFF. The CDR3, as DNA: TGCGCCAGCAGCTCGGGACAGGGGAACACTGAAGCTTTCTTT.

This rearrangement joins TRBV19 to TRBJ2-5; tentatively, D is TRBD1 (5 bases). With 5 bases removed from V and 0 bases from J, the gap between germline ends came to 22 bases. Germline-derived CDR1 and CDR2 are LNHDA and SQIVND (reference sequence). This CDR3 is 18 amino acids long. CDR3 sequence reads: CASSWGRGRWLNQETQYF. CDR3 nucleotide sequence: TGTGCCAGTAGTTGGGGTAGGGGAAGGTGGCTAAACCAAGAGACCCAGTACTTC.